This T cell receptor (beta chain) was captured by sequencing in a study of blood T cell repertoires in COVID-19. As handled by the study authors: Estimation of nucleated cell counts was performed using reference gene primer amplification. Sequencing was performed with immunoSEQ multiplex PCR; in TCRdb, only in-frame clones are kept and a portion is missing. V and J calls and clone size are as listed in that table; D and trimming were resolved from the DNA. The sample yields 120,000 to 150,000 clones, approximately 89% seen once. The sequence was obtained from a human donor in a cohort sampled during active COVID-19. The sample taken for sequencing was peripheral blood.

CDR3 protein: CASSSHRVPNSPLHF. CDR3 coding DNA: TGTGCCAGCAGCTCCCACAGGGTGCCCAATTCACCCCTCCACTTT. The chain is built from TRBV7-2 and TRBJ1-6; D possibly corresponds to TRBD1 (6 bases). Germline CDR1 and CDR2: SGHTA and FQGNSA. There are 15 residues in the CDR3. The V gene lost 4 bases and the J gene lost 7 bases, with 14 bases spanning the gap.